This T cell receptor beta chain originates from a study of glioma-infiltrating T cells. The overall study: Sequencing aimed for 4.5- to 10-fold coverage of about a million peripheral T cells.

The germline V gene encodes CDR1 MDHEN and CDR2 SYDVKM. Trimming cost V 4 bases and J 2 bases, with 13 bases left between them. The CDR3 is 15 amino acids. TCR alpha and beta CDR3 regions were amplified from RNA using iRepertoire nested multiplex PCR. TCRdb recomputed calls from the multiplex PCR reads with MiXCR, one row per CDR3 protein. The sample consists of fewer than 500,000 distinct CDR3 sequences, about 40% of them appearing once. The specimen was glioma tissue, nonneoplastic brain tissue, or PBMCs (not recorded which). This receptor was taken from a human donor with low-grade glioma or glioblastoma, undergoing nonglioma brain surgery, or in good health (not recorded which). This rearrangement joins TRBV28 to TRBJ2-3; D remains ambiguous. CDR3 in DNA: TGTGCCAGCAGTTCGCCACTTTCGGACACAGATACGCAGTATTTT. This encodes CASSSPLSDTDTQYF.